This T cell receptor beta chain comes out of a study of blood T cell repertoires in COVID-19 (TCRdb year 2020). Concerning the study at large: Samples covering the acute and convalescent phases of COVID-19 were provided by collaborators in the United States, Italy and Spain. The material from the prospective study consisted of cDNA or gDNA derived from T cells, B-cell-depleted T cells, or PBMCs. Subjects who had been exposed to COVID-19, were actively infected with it, or had recovered from it provided the deeply sampled blood TCRbeta repertoires that made up the dataset. The repertoires were made available in a free public database intended to serve as a resource for research on the immune response to SARS-CoV-2. The samples were drawn from two sources: the first 160 participants of the ongoing ImmuneRACE study, and 1,000 to 1,500 subjects contributed by 6 global collaborators. A de-identified subject ID, COVID-19 status, age in years and sex were almost always included in the sample metadata. Where HLA class I and class II types were available, the types were taken from metadata supplied by the sample provider, not from assay-based typing. The study at large found these results: Clinical and demographic metadata were provided uncurated, with the amount varying by source and participant.

About this clone: Its recognized antigen is unknown. Base-call qualities are not available, and no considerably larger clone is one nucleotide away.

Collaborating institutions collected whole blood in K2EDTA tubes following their own protocols. Collaborator samples were shipped for TCRbeta analysis as frozen whole blood, isolated PBMCs, or DNA extracted from either sample type. The immunoSEQ Assay, a bias-controlled multiplex PCR, was used to amplify TCRbeta CDR3 regions from genomic DNA. On the authors' methods: The number of nucleated cells in each sample was estimated by amplification of reference gene primers within the assay. To quantify the absolute abundance of each unique TCRbeta CDR3 rearrangement, sequence reads were collapsed and filtered. For each sample, productive Simpson clonality was calculated by taking the square root of Simpson's diversity index across productive rearrangements. Drawn from immuneACCESS, this table holds only the in-frame rearrangements with V and J called that TCRdb kept. Clones are partly lost; checked studies trace under half to an unresolved V gene and leave the rest unexplained. V and J calls plus clone size are reproduced from that table; the DNA served to infer D and trimming. In all, the sample holds a few hundred thousand clones, and more than 75% of those were seen once. The ten largest account for roughly 2% of the sample.

Trimming takes 4 bases from V and 9 bases from J, and the germline ends sit 15 bases apart. CDR1 is given as SGHDN and CDR2 as FVKESK, both from the germline V gene. The CDR3 goes from the cysteine to the phenylalanine over 13 residues. Only CDR3 DNA remains: 39 bases, in frame from the first base. Specimen: peripheral blood. This sequence was found in a middle-aged man with active or convalescent COVID-19. The rearranged segments are TRBV14 and TRBJ1-2; TRBD1 is perhaps the D gene, given 6 matching bases. The CDR3 here reads CASSPWTAKSYTF. The bases are TGTGCCAGCAGCCCCTGGACAGCTAAAAGCTACACCTTC. This CDR3, with the reference TRBV14 and TRBJ1-2 proteins standing in past its ends, gives the full variable domain EAGVTQFPSHSVIEKGQTVTLRCDPISGHDNLYWYRRVMGKEIKFLLHFVKESKQDESGMPNNRFLAERTGGTYSTLKVQPAELEDSGVYFCASSPWTAKSYTFGSGTRLTVV.